The 16 T cell receptor beta chains below all came from one sample that was sequenced in a study of shared clonotypes between healthy human individuals. TCRdb keeps only in-frame clones here, not all; method: immunoSEQ multiplex PCR. Here the sample spans 1,400,000 or so clones, approximately 98.5% being singletons. Sequencing was carried out using naive CD4+ T cells sorted from blood. Subset defined: CD45RA+ positively selected. The receptors derive from a man aged 30 to 39 in good health.

The rearrangement uses TRBV25-1 and TRBJ1-1; 11 bases align to TRBD1. The CDR3 is made up of 15 amino acids. Germline V gene sequence: CDR1 MGHDK, CDR2 SYGVNS. V shed 2 bases and J 11 bases; nucleotides not matched to a gene: 10. The CDR3 DNA reads as TGTGCCAGCAGTGAAATTCACAGAGGACAGGGGGCGGCTTTCTTT. It specifies CASSEIHRGQGAAFF.

The V call is TRBV2, the J call TRBJ2-1, with 9 bases fitting TRBD2. The CDR3 has 15 residues. The germline gives CDR1 SNHLY, CDR2 FYNNEI. V lost 6 bases to trimming and J lost 0 bases; unmatched junction nucleotides: 3. CDR3 loop: CASSKTSGSYNEQFF. DNA of the CDR3: TGTGCCAGCAGCAAGACTAGCGGCTCCTACAATGAGCAGTTCTTC.

The chain's CDR3 is CASGLGPRPEQYF. DNA for the CDR3: TGTGCCAGCGGGCTAGGTCCCCGTCCCGAGCAGTACTTC. The V gene is TRBV28, the J gene TRBJ2-7; D call uncertain. The CDR3 loop spans 13 amino acids. Germline V gene lookup returns CDR1 MDHEN and CDR2 SYDVKM. The V end lost 8 bases, the J end lost 6 bases, and 17 bases lay between the germline ends.

With regard to this clone: This sample also contains other DNA sequences that code for the same CDR3. The V and J genes are TRBV5-1 and TRBJ2-5; D unresolved. Trimming shortened V by 0 bases and J by 4 bases, and 7 bases separated the two germline ends. The CDR3 is made up of 13 amino acids. The V gene's germline CDR1 is SGHRS and CDR2 YFSETQ. This CDR3 is CASSLEGRETQYF. The CDR3 nucleotides are TGCGCCAGCAGCTTGGAAGGTAGAGAGACCCAGTACTTC. The whole variable domain, filled in from reference TRBV5-1 and TRBJ2-5, reads KAGVTQTPRYLIKTRGQQVTLSCSPISGHRSVSWYQQTPGQGLQFLFEYFSETQRNKGNFPGRFSGRQFSNSRSEMNVSTLELGDSALYLCASSLEGRETQYFGPGTRLLVL.

A few counts support this clone. The rearrangement uses TRBV9 and TRBJ2-2, with a weak D call TRBD2 (6 bases). CDR3 length equals 16 residues. V was cut by 5 bases and J by 5 bases, with 19 bases left in between. CDR1 and CDR2 from the germline V gene are SGDLS and YYNGEE. The CDR3 DNA reads as TGTGCCAGCAGTCCACTAGCCTCCCTGGGAACCGGGGAGCTGTTTTTT. It is translated as CASSPLASLGTGELFF.

The rearrangement links TRBV5-1 to TRBJ2-3; D may be TRBD2 (5 bases). Trimming left V 7 bases short and J 2 bases short, with 11 bases between. This CDR3 has 13 amino acids. In germline, CDR1 is SGHRS, CDR2 YFSETQ. The CDR3 coding sequence is TGCGCCAGCGGAGGAGTCCCCACAGATACGCAGTATTTT. Translated: CASGGVPTDTQYF. Full variable domain (remainder filled in from reference TRBV5-1 and TRBJ2-3): KAGVTQTPRYLIKTRGQQVTLSCSPISGHRSVSWYQQTPGQGLQFLFEYFSETQRNKGNFPGRFSGRQFSNSRSEMNVSTLELGDSALYLCASGGVPTDTQYFGPGTRLTVL.

V usage is TRBV5-6 and J usage is TRBJ1-2; D is undetermined. Germline V gives CDR1 SGHDT, CDR2 YYEEEE. This CDR3 has 13 residues. V lost 4 bases to trimming and J lost 6 bases, with 13 bases between them. The CDR3 nucleotides are TGTGCCAGCAGCCCGCCTCTACCTAATGGCTACACCTTC. It yields the protein CASSPPLPNGYTF.

CDR3 loop: CASRSGQPQHF. The CDR3, as DNA: TGTGCCAGCAGATCGGGTCAGCCCCAGCATTTT. The genes are TRBV6-1 and TRBJ1-5, with D uncertain. Per germline, CDR1 MNHNS and CDR2 SASEGT. V was clipped by 6 bases and J by 6 bases, with 6 bases between them. The CDR3 has 11 residues.

The chain employs TRBV7-2 and TRBJ1-5; weak D call: TRBD1 (6 bases). Germline V CDR1 and CDR2: SGHTA, FQGNSA. This CDR3 is 14 amino acids long. Between the trimmed V and J ends, which lost 5 bases and 6 bases, there was a span of 14 bases. This CDR3 reads CASSITQGPQPQHF. CDR3 DNA sequence: TGTGCCAGCAGCATAACTCAGGGGCCTCAGCCCCAGCATTTT.

J is TRBJ1-5 and V is TRBV19, with a tentative D call TRBD1 (5 bases). The CDR3 loop spans 18 amino acids. Germline CDR1 reads LNHDA; CDR2 reads SQIVND (reference sequence). V was trimmed by 7 bases and J by 4 bases, leaving 26 bases between them. Here the CDR3 DNA reads TGTGCCAGTACCCCGCTGTTCGGGGGAAAAATACGGAATCAGCCCCAGCATTTT. As protein: CASTPLFGGKIRNQPQHF.

The chain carries TRBV14 and TRBJ2-2; the D is unclear. Looked up from germline, CDR1 is SGHDN and CDR2 is FVKESK. This CDR3 has 14 residues. Deletions cut 1 base from V and 2 bases from J, with 5 bases between. In DNA form, the CDR3 reads TGTGCCAGCAGCCAAGTCCTAAACACCGGGGAGCTGTTTTTT. This encodes CASSQVLNTGELFF. Full variable domain (missing parts from reference TRBV14 and TRBJ2-2): EAGVTQFPSHSVIEKGQTVTLRCDPISGHDNLYWYRRVMGKEIKFLLHFVKESKQDESGMPNNRFLAERTGGTYSTLKVQPAELEDSGVYFCASSQVLNTGELFFGEGSRLTVL.

This chain joins TRBV18 and TRBJ1-3; D is perhaps TRBD1 (6 bases). V was pared by 3 bases and J by 0 bases, with 12 bases between. The CDR3 spans 16 residues. The germline gives CDR1 KGHSH, CDR2 LQKENI. The CDR3 nucleotides are TGTGCCAGCTCACCGCCCGGACAGAGCTCTGGAAACACCATATATTTT. Protein: CASSPPGQSSGNTIYF.

CDR3 in DNA: TGCGCCAGCAGCTTGGCCCTTACAGGAGACAATGAGCAGTTCTTC. Translation: CASSLALTGDNEQFF. The J gene is TRBJ2-1, the V gene TRBV5-1, with D possibly being TRBD1 (5 bases). Germline V gene sequence: CDR1 SGHRS, CDR2 YFSETQ. Between the trimmed V and J ends, which lost 0 bases and 5 bases, there was a span of 12 bases. The CDR3 has 15 residues.

The chain links TRBV28 to TRBJ2-7, with TRBD2 matching 10 bases. The V segment lost 7 bases and the J segment 5 bases; nucleotides outside the gene matches: 8. The germline CDR1 and CDR2 sequences are MDHEN and SYDVKM. CDR3 length equals 14 residues. The CDR3 DNA follows: TGTGCCAGCACCATAGCGGGAGGATTTAACGAGCAGTACTTC. Its protein product is CASTIAGGFNEQYF.

This chain joins TRBV28 and TRBJ1-2; weak D call: TRBD1 (5 bases). Germline values: CDR1 MDHEN, CDR2 SYDVKM. V lost 3 bases to trimming and J lost 3 bases, with 11 bases between them. The CDR3 loop spans 14 amino acids. The CDR3 spells CASSLRQGHYGYTF. As DNA, the CDR3 is TGTGCCAGCAGTTTGAGGCAGGGTCACTATGGCTACACCTTC.

V and J are TRBV4-1 and TRBJ2-7; 11 bases fit TRBD2. The CDR3 has 17 amino acids. V shed 1 base and J 9 bases; nucleotides not matched to a gene: 14. Per germline, CDR1 MGHRA and CDR2 YSYEKL. The CDR3 spells CASSQGSIAGGPLGQYF. CDR3 sequence (DNA): TGCGCCAGCAGCCAAGGGTCCATAGCGGGAGGGCCCCTTGGGCAGTACTTC.